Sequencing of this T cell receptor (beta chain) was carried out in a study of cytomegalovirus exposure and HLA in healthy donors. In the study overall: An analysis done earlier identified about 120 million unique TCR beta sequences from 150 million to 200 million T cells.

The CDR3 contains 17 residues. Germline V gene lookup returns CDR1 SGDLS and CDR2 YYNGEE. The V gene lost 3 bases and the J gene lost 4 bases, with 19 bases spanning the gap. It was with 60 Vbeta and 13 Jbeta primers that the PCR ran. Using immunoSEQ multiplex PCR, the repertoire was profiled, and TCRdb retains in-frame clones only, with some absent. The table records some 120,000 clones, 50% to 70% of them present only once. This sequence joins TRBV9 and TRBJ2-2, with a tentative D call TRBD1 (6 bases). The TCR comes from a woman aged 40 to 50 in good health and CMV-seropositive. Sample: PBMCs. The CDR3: CASSALGAGVGTGELFF. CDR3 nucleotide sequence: TGTGCCAGCAGCGCCCTCGGGGCAGGGGTCGGCACCGGGGAGCTGTTTTTT.